Below are 3 T cell receptor beta chains sequenced from a single sample in a study of T cell responses to AZD1222 COVID-19 vaccine. Profiled with immunoSEQ multiplex PCR; TCRdb holds only in-frame clones, not every one. The table shows about 100,000 clones, with about 87% occurring only once. Sequencing used peripheral blood, obtained on day 0 of MenACWY control vaccination. These receptors all come from an adult in good health.

This sequence joins TRBV30 and TRBJ1-2, with D tentatively TRBD1 (6 bases). Deletions cut 0 bases from V and 8 bases from J, with 10 bases between. The germline V gene encodes CDR1 GTSNPN and CDR2 SVGIG (reference sequence). CDR3 length: 12 residues. CDR3 sequence reads: CAWSVSGGGYTF. The CDR3 nucleotides are TGTGCCTGGAGTGTATCGGGGGGCGGCTACACCTTC.

The CDR3 DNA reads TGTGCCAGTAGTATAGGGACAGGGAACAACTATGGCTACACCTTC. Its protein is CASSIGTGNNYGYTF. The rearrangement joins TRBV19 to TRBJ1-2; TRBD1 matches at 8 bases. With 1 base clipped from V and 2 bases from J, the junction kept 3 bases outside the gene matches. The CDR3 length is 15 residues. Germline-derived CDR1 and CDR2 are LNHDA and SQIVND (reference sequence).

The rearrangement joins TRBV4-3 to TRBJ2-7; D perhaps matches TRBD1 (5 bases). From germline, CDR1 is LGHNA and CDR2 YSLEER. Trimming took 0 bases from V and 1 from J, leaving 10 bases between them. The CDR3 is 15 residues long. The CDR3 sequence is CASSQEGAGSYEQYF. The CDR3 coding sequence is TGCGCCAGCAGCCAAGAAGGGGCAGGTTCCTACGAGCAGTACTTC.